Listed below are T cell receptor beta chains from one sample, sequenced in a study of T cell responses to AZD1222 COVID-19 vaccine. TCRdb's table, derived via immunoSEQ multiplex PCR, lists solely in-frame clones and lacks some. The sample includes 95,000 to 100,000 clones, roughly 90% seen only once; the top ten take about 17%. Sequencing was performed on peripheral blood, taken on day 0 of AZD1222 vaccination. These receptors all come from an adult in good health. Each CDR3 is given with its conserved first and last residue. The order of the fields is D gene, J gene, V gene, clone size, CDR3 protein, CDR3 DNA. A D gene is named only where the DNA matches it firmly. Only part of the rows carry a size: once, few, many, or a class if the clone is expanded.

d_gene: TRBD1
j_gene: TRBJ1-2
v_gene: TRBV29-1
abundance: NA
CDR3aa: CSVATAGGAGYGYTF
CDR3nt: TGCAGCGTCGCCACCGCAGGGGGCGCGGGCTATGGCTACACCTTC

d_gene: NA
j_gene: TRBJ1-1
v_gene: TRBV11-2
abundance: NA
CDR3aa: CASSLRVNTEAFF
CDR3nt: TGTGCCAGCAGCTTAAGGGTCAACACTGAAGCTTTCTTT

d_gene: NA
j_gene: TRBJ2-2
v_gene: TRBV30
abundance: NA
CDR3aa: CAWSVQVDTGELFF
CDR3nt: TGTGCCTGGAGTGTACAGGTGGACACCGGGGAGCTGTTTTTT

d_gene: NA
j_gene: TRBJ2-1
v_gene: TRBV3-1/TRBV3-2
abundance: NA
CDR3aa: CASSQDHLGRGWFF
CDR3nt: TGTGCCAGCAGCCAAGACCACCTTGGCCGGGGTTGGTTCTTC

d_gene: TRBD1
j_gene: TRBJ1-4
v_gene: TRBV5-8
abundance: once
CDR3aa: CASSLVFGTGSTNEKLFF
CDR3nt: TGTGCCAGCAGCTTGGTTTTCGGGACAGGTTCAACTAATGAAAAACTGTTTTTT

d_gene: TRBD1
j_gene: TRBJ1-1
v_gene: TRBV28
abundance: NA
CDR3aa: CASRAGTGHEAGSTEAFF
CDR3nt: TGTGCCAGCAGAGCCGGGACAGGGCATGAGGCTGGGAGCACTGAAGCTTTCTTT

d_gene: NA
j_gene: TRBJ2-2
v_gene: TRBV19
abundance: NA
CDR3aa: CASRVQGHTGELFF
CDR3nt: TGTGCCAGTAGGGTACAGGGCCACACCGGGGAGCTGTTTTTT

d_gene: TRBD1
j_gene: TRBJ2-5
v_gene: TRBV10-2
abundance: once
CDR3aa: CASSGDRRGQGETQYF
CDR3nt: TGCGCCAGCAGTGGGGACAGAAGGGGGCAGGGCGAGACCCAGTACTTC

d_gene: TRBD1
j_gene: TRBJ2-7
v_gene: TRBV28
abundance: NA
CDR3aa: CASSTSGTGTYEQYF
CDR3nt: TGTGCCAGCAGTACCTCCGGGACAGGAACGTACGAGCAGTACTTC

d_gene: NA
j_gene: TRBJ2-1
v_gene: TRBV5-4
abundance: NA
CDR3aa: CASKAVNEQFF
CDR3nt: TGTGCCAGCAAAGCGGTAAATGAGCAGTTCTTC

d_gene: NA
j_gene: TRBJ1-4
v_gene: TRBV3-1/TRBV3-2
abundance: NA
CDR3aa: CASSLHETNEKLFF
CDR3nt: TGTGCCAGCAGCTTACATGAAACTAATGAAAAACTGTTTTTT

d_gene: NA
j_gene: TRBJ2-1
v_gene: TRBV21-1
abundance: NA
CDR3aa: CASSKSGLVSYNEQFF
CDR3nt: TGTGCCAGCAGCAAATCGGGCCTAGTCTCCTACAATGAGCAGTTCTTC

d_gene: NA
j_gene: TRBJ2-1
v_gene: TRBV6-5
abundance: NA
CDR3aa: CASSTTRDTNEQFF
CDR3nt: TGTGCCAGCAGTACAACCCGGGACACGAATGAGCAGTTCTTC

d_gene: NA
j_gene: TRBJ1-5
v_gene: TRBV5-1
abundance: NA
CDR3aa: CASSLGEGNQPQHF
CDR3nt: TGCGCCAGCAGCTTGGGGGAGGGCAATCAGCCCCAGCATTTT

d_gene: NA
j_gene: TRBJ1-1
v_gene: TRBV7-3
abundance: few
CDR3aa: CASSFAGDYTEAFF
CDR3nt: TGTGCCAGCAGCTTCGCAGGGGACTACACTGAAGCTTTCTTT

d_gene: NA
j_gene: TRBJ1-5
v_gene: TRBV27
abundance: NA
CDR3aa: CASSWGIGDNQPQHF
CDR3nt: TGTGCCAGCAGTTGGGGAATCGGGGACAATCAGCCCCAGCATTTT

d_gene: NA
j_gene: TRBJ2-5
v_gene: TRBV7-9
abundance: NA
CDR3aa: CASSRTPETQYF
CDR3nt: TGTGCCAGCAGTCGGACCCCAGAGACCCAGTACTTC

d_gene: NA
j_gene: TRBJ2-5
v_gene: TRBV5-1
abundance: NA
CDR3aa: CASSWAVSGGEETQYF
CDR3nt: TGCGCCAGCAGCTGGGCTGTTTCTGGGGGTGAGGAGACCCAGTACTTC

d_gene: NA
j_gene: TRBJ1-5
v_gene: TRBV2
abundance: NA
CDR3aa: CASSESNNQPQHF
CDR3nt: TGTGCCAGCAGTGAATCAAACAATCAGCCCCAGCATTTT

d_gene: TRBD1
j_gene: TRBJ1-4
v_gene: TRBV30
abundance: NA
CDR3aa: CAWSVEDRGFRSEKLFF
CDR3nt: TGTGCCTGGAGTGTGGAGGACAGGGGGTTTCGGAGTGAAAAACTGTTTTTT

d_gene: NA
j_gene: TRBJ2-7
v_gene: TRBV6-5
abundance: NA
CDR3aa: CASSYPSGGTYEQYF
CDR3nt: TGTGCCAGCAGTTACCCTTCCGGGGGCACCTACGAGCAGTACTTC

d_gene: NA
j_gene: TRBJ1-2
v_gene: TRBV27
abundance: NA
CDR3aa: CASSPKGTYGYTF
CDR3nt: TGTGCCAGCAGTCCTAAGGGGACCTATGGCTACACCTTC

d_gene: NA
j_gene: TRBJ2-6
v_gene: TRBV3-1/TRBV3-2
abundance: NA
CDR3aa: CASTPSVYGANVLTF
CDR3nt: TGTGCCAGCACCCCGTCAGTGTATGGGGCCAACGTCCTGACTTTC

d_gene: TRBD2
j_gene: TRBJ2-1
v_gene: TRBV29-1
abundance: NA
CDR3aa: CSVQPSRTSSHNEQFF
CDR3nt: TGCAGCGTCCAACCTTCTAGGACTAGCTCCCACAATGAGCAGTTCTTC

d_gene: TRBD2
j_gene: TRBJ2-3
v_gene: TRBV5-1
abundance: NA
CDR3aa: CASRRAGGPTDTQYF
CDR3nt: TGCGCCAGCAGACGAGCGGGAGGGCCGACAGATACGCAGTATTTT

d_gene: TRBD2
j_gene: TRBJ2-7
v_gene: TRBV2
abundance: once
CDR3aa: CASSEQSSGPYEQYF
CDR3nt: TGTGCCAGCAGTGAACAGTCTAGCGGGCCCTACGAGCAGTACTTC

d_gene: TRBD2
j_gene: TRBJ2-7
v_gene: TRBV7-9
abundance: NA
CDR3aa: CASSDFDRLAGGSYEQYF
CDR3nt: TGTGCCAGCAGCGATTTTGATCGACTAGCGGGAGGCTCCTACGAGCAGTACTTC

d_gene: NA
j_gene: TRBJ2-7
v_gene: TRBV3-1/TRBV3-2
abundance: once
CDR3aa: CASSHFAREQYF
CDR3nt: TGTGCCAGCAGCCATTTTGCAAGAGAGCAGTACTTC

d_gene: TRBD1
j_gene: TRBJ2-1
v_gene: TRBV27
abundance: NA
CDR3aa: CASSLLDRGTEQFF
CDR3nt: TGTGCCAGCAGTTTATTGGACAGGGGAACTGAGCAGTTCTTC

d_gene: NA
j_gene: TRBJ1-5
v_gene: TRBV18
abundance: NA
CDR3aa: CASSPPSGNQPQHF
CDR3nt: TGTGCCAGCTCACCACCGTCAGGGAATCAGCCCCAGCATTTT

d_gene: NA
j_gene: TRBJ1-1
v_gene: TRBV6-6
abundance: NA
CDR3aa: CASRQQQQGYTEAFF
CDR3nt: TGTGCCAGCAGACAACAACAACAGGGTTACACTGAAGCTTTCTTT

d_gene: NA
j_gene: TRBJ1-1
v_gene: TRBV7-3
abundance: NA
CDR3aa: CASSFEDGTEAFF
CDR3nt: TGTGCCAGCAGCTTCGAAGATGGGACTGAAGCTTTCTTT

d_gene: NA
j_gene: TRBJ1-3
v_gene: TRBV30
abundance: NA
CDR3aa: CAWNPGRDTIYF
CDR3nt: TGTGCCTGGAATCCAGGGAGGGACACCATATATTTT

d_gene: NA
j_gene: TRBJ2-2
v_gene: TRBV30
abundance: NA
CDR3aa: CAWSVRGDYTGELFF
CDR3nt: TGTGCCTGGAGTGTACGCGGGGACTACACCGGGGAGCTGTTTTTT

d_gene: NA
j_gene: TRBJ2-4
v_gene: TRBV5-3
abundance: NA
CDR3aa: CARSFKSRGNIQYF
CDR3nt: TGTGCCAGAAGCTTTAAGTCAAGGGGAAACATTCAGTACTTC

d_gene: NA
j_gene: TRBJ1-1
v_gene: TRBV6-5
abundance: NA
CDR3aa: CASSYAGMNTEAFF
CDR3nt: TGTGCCAGCAGTTACGCGGGTATGAACACTGAAGCTTTCTTT

d_gene: NA
j_gene: TRBJ2-1
v_gene: TRBV6-5
abundance: NA
CDR3aa: CASTPRDNEQFF
CDR3nt: TGTGCCAGCACCCCAAGGGACAATGAGCAGTTCTTC

d_gene: NA
j_gene: TRBJ1-1
v_gene: TRBV23-1
abundance: NA
CDR3aa: CASTPGIRDTEAFF
CDR3nt: TGCGCCAGCACCCCGGGGATAAGGGACACTGAAGCTTTCTTT

d_gene: NA
j_gene: TRBJ2-7
v_gene: TRBV7-2
abundance: NA
CDR3aa: CASYYEQYF
CDR3nt: TGTGCCAGCTACTACGAGCAGTACTTC

d_gene: TRBD1
j_gene: TRBJ1-4
v_gene: TRBV7-8
abundance: NA
CDR3aa: CASGRTGSNEKLFF
CDR3nt: TGTGCCAGCGGGAGGACAGGATCTAATGAAAAACTGTTTTTT

d_gene: NA
j_gene: TRBJ1-1
v_gene: TRBV7-9
abundance: NA
CDR3aa: CASSSQGLNTEAFF
CDR3nt: TGTGCCAGCAGCTCTCAGGGGCTGAACACTGAAGCTTTCTTT

d_gene: TRBD2
j_gene: TRBJ2-3
v_gene: TRBV5-1
abundance: NA
CDR3aa: CASSVAGARTDTQYF
CDR3nt: TGCGCCAGCAGCGTAGCGGGAGCGCGCACAGATACGCAGTATTTT

d_gene: NA
j_gene: TRBJ2-5
v_gene: TRBV5-6
abundance: NA
CDR3aa: CASSQPRGLSQETQYF
CDR3nt: TGTGCCAGCAGCCAACCCCGGGGCCTATCTCAAGAGACCCAGTACTTC

d_gene: TRBD2
j_gene: TRBJ2-1
v_gene: TRBV23-1
abundance: NA
CDR3aa: CASSQSGGASGSCNEQFF
CDR3nt: TGCGCCAGCAGTCAATCTGGTGGGGCTAGCGGGAGCTGCAATGAGCAGTTCTTC

d_gene: NA
j_gene: TRBJ1-1
v_gene: TRBV29-1
abundance: NA
CDR3aa: CSVEGVGNEAFF
CDR3nt: TGCAGCGTTGAAGGTGTGGGGAATGAAGCTTTCTTT

d_gene: NA
j_gene: TRBJ2-3
v_gene: TRBV9
abundance: NA
CDR3aa: CASSVQSGADTQYF
CDR3nt: TGTGCCAGCAGCGTACAGTCGGGGGCAGATACGCAGTATTTT

d_gene: NA
j_gene: TRBJ1-2
v_gene: TRBV30
abundance: NA
CDR3aa: CAWSSVRVNYGYTF
CDR3nt: TGTGCCTGGAGCTCCGTGAGAGTTAACTATGGCTACACCTTC

d_gene: TRBD2
j_gene: TRBJ2-3
v_gene: TRBV28
abundance: NA
CDR3aa: CASSLLAGGDTQYF
CDR3nt: TGTGCCAGCAGTTTACTAGCGGGAGGAGATACGCAGTATTTT

d_gene: NA
j_gene: TRBJ1-6
v_gene: TRBV2
abundance: NA
CDR3aa: CASSRTGQPNSPLHF
CDR3nt: TGTGCCAGCAGTCGTACTGGACAGCCGAATTCACCCCTCCACTTT

d_gene: NA
j_gene: TRBJ1-3
v_gene: TRBV10-3
abundance: NA
CDR3aa: CAISQQSSGNTIYF
CDR3nt: TGTGCCATCAGTCAACAGAGCTCTGGAAACACCATATATTTT

d_gene: NA
j_gene: TRBJ2-5
v_gene: TRBV12-3/TRBV12-4
abundance: NA
CDR3aa: CASSPSAKETQYF
CDR3nt: TGTGCCAGCAGCCCTTCGGCCAAGGAGACCCAGTACTTC

d_gene: TRBD1
j_gene: TRBJ1-2
v_gene: TRBV7-9
abundance: NA
CDR3aa: CASSRQQGSYGYTF
CDR3nt: TGTGCCAGTTCTCGCCAACAGGGGAGCTATGGCTACACCTTC

d_gene: NA
j_gene: TRBJ2-7
v_gene: TRBV28
abundance: NA
CDR3aa: CASSSPSTGKREQYF
CDR3nt: TGTGCCAGCAGTTCACCCTCAACAGGGAAGCGCGAGCAGTACTTC

d_gene: NA
j_gene: TRBJ2-7
v_gene: TRBV5-4
abundance: NA
CDR3aa: CASSLVGGYEQYF
CDR3nt: TGTGCCAGCAGCTTGGTAGGCGGCTACGAGCAGTACTTC

d_gene: TRBD1
j_gene: TRBJ1-5
v_gene: TRBV5-1
abundance: NA
CDR3aa: CASSAGQGGNQPQHF
CDR3nt: TGCGCCAGCAGCGCGGGACAGGGAGGCAATCAGCCCCAGCATTTT